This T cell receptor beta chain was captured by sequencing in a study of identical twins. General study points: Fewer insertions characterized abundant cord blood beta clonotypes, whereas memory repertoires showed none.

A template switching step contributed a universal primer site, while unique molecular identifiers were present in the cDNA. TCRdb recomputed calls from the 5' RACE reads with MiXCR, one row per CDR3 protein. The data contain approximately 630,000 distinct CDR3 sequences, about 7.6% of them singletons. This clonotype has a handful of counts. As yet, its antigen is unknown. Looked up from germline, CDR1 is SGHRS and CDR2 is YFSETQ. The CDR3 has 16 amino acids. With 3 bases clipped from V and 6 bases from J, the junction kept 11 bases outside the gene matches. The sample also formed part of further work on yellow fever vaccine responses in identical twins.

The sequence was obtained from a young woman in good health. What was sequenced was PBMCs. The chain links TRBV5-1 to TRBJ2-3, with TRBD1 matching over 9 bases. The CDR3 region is CASSSAGTGQGDTQYF. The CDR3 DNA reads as TGCGCCAGCAGCTCGGCGGGGACAGGGCAAGGGGATACGCAGTATTTT.